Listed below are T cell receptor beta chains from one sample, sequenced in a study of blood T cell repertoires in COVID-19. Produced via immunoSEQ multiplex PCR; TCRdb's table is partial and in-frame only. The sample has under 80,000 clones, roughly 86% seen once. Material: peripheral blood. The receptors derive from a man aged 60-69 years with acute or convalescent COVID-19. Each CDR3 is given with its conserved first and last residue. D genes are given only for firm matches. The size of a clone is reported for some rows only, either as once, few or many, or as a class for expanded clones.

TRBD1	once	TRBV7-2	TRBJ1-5	CASSSGTGGVQPQHF	TGTGCCAGCAGTTCCGGGACAGGGGGAGTTCAGCCCCAGCATTTT
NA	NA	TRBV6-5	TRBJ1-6	CASSPSGVPLHF	TGTGCCAGCAGTCCCTCGGGTGTCCCCCTCCACTTT
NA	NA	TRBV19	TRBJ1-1	CASRSLGSGNTEAFF	TGTGCCAGTAGGTCCTTGGGTTCGGGAAACACTGAAGCTTTCTTT
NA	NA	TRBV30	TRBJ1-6	CAWSSTVSLHF	TGTGCCTGGAGTTCGACTGTTTCCCTCCACTTT
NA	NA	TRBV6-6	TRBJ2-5	CASSSRRDSTWAQYF	TGTGCCAGCAGTTCGAGAAGGGACTCCACGTGGGCCCAGTACTTC
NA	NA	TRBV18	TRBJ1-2	CASSGGREDYGYTF	TGTGCCAGCTCAGGCGGCAGGGAGGACTATGGCTACACCTTC
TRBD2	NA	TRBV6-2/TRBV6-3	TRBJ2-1	CASSWSGGYNEQFF	TGTGCCAGCAGTTGGAGCGGGGGTTACAATGAGCAGTTCTTC
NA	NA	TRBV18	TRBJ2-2	CASSPVAGGTNTGELFF	TGTGCCAGCTCACCAGTGGCAGGGGGGACGAACACCGGGGAGCTGTTTTTT
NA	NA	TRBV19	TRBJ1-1	CASSMSPNPSQDTEAFF	TGTGCCAGTAGTATGAGTCCGAACCCATCACAGGACACTGAAGCTTTCTTT
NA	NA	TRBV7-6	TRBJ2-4	CASSLVGENIQYF	TGTGCCAGCAGCTTAGTAGGGGAAAACATTCAGTACTTC
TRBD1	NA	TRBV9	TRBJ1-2	CASSEGTGLGYTF	TGTGCCAGCAGCGAGGGGACAGGGTTAGGCTACACCTTC
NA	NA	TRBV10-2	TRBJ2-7	CASSESLPGGDSDEQYF	TGCGCCAGCAGTGAGTCCCTACCCGGGGGAGACTCCGACGAGCAGTACTTC
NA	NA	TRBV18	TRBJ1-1	CASSLEQGRNTEAFF	TGTGCCAGCTCACTAGAGCAGGGGCGGAACACTGAAGCTTTCTTT
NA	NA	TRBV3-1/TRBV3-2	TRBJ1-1	CASSPRLGGSTEAFF	TGTGCCAGCAGCCCGCGATTAGGAGGGAGCACTGAAGCTTTCTTT
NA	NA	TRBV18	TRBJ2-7	CASSPQGTGYEQYF	TGTGCCAGCTCACCTCAGGGGACGGGGTACGAGCAGTACTTC
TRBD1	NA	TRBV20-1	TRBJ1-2	CSASGAGGGYGYTF	TGCAGTGCTAGTGGGGCAGGGGGTGGTTATGGCTACACCTTC
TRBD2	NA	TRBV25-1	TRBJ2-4	CASSDPGTSGNIQYF	TGTGCCAGCAGTGATCCCGGGACTAGTGGTAACATTCAGTACTTC
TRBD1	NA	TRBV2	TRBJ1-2	CASSAEGTGGYTF	TGTGCCAGCAGTGCCGAAGGGACAGGTGGCTACACCTTC
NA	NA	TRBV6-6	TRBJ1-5	CASSRKRDGLEPQHF	TGTGCCAGCAGTCGAAAGCGGGACGGATTAGAGCCCCAGCATTTT
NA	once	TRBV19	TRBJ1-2	CASSSTGYGYTF	TGTGCCAGTAGCTCGACTGGTTATGGCTACACCTTC
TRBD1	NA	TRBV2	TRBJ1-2	CASPGTGGDGYTF	TGTGCCTCACCCGGGACAGGCGGCGATGGCTACACCTTC
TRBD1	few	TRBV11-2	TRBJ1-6	CASRKLQGARSPLHF	TGTGCCAGCCGAAAACTACAGGGGGCTCGGTCACCCCTCCACTTT
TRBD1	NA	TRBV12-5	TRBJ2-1	CASGLARTGGSYNEQFF	TGTGCTAGTGGTTTAGCGAGAACAGGGGGCTCCTACAATGAGCAGTTCTTC
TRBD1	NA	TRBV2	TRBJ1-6	CASNPDRGSLYSPLHF	TGTGCCAGCAATCCTGACAGGGGCTCTCTCTATTCACCCCTCCACTTT
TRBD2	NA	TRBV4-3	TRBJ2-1	CASSQEGTSSMEDEQFF	TGCGCCAGCAGCCAAGAAGGGACTAGCAGTATGGAGGATGAGCAGTTCTTC
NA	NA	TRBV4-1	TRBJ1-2	CASSQVQGTLGGYTF	TGCGCCAGCAGCCAAGTGCAGGGTACATTGGGTGGCTACACCTTC
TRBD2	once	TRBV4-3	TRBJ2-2	CASSQALAGITGELFF	TGCGCCAGCAGCCAAGCTCTAGCGGGGATCACCGGGGAGCTGTTTTTT
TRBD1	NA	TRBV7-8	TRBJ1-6	CASSWGQVPYSPLHF	TGTGCCAGCAGCTGGGGACAGGTGCCCTATTCACCCCTCCACTTT
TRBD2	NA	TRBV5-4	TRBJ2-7	CASSREGRAAPYEQYF	TGTGCCAGCAGCCGGGAGGGTCGAGCGGCCCCCTACGAGCAGTACTTC
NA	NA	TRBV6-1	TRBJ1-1	CASSEGHTNTEAFF	TGTGCCAGCAGTGAGGGACATACGAACACTGAAGCTTTCTTT
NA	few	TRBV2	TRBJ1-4	CASRGLTNEKLFF	TGTGCCAGCAGGGGGCTAACTAATGAAAAACTGTTTTTT
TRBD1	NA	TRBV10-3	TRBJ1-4	CAISERGRDEKLFF	TGTGCCATCAGTGAGAGGGGGCGTGATGAAAAACTGTTTTTT
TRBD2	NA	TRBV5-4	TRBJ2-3	CASRPELAGGDTQYF	TGTGCCAGCAGACCGGAGCTAGCGGGGGGCGATACGCAGTATTTT
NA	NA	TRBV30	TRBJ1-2	CAWRGGFRYGYTF	TGTGCCTGGCGTGGGGGCTTTCGGTATGGCTACACCTTC
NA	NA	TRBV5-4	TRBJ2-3	CASSLLSGGPTDTQYF	TGTGCCAGCAGCTTGCTTTCGGGGGGCCCAACAGATACGCAGTATTTT
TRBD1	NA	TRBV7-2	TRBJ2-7	CASSGQGASVRGEQYF	TGTGCCAGCAGTGGACAGGGGGCGTCTGTTCGGGGCGAGCAGTACTTC